Following are 25 T cell receptor beta chains from one sample sequenced in a study of cytomegalovirus exposure and HLA in healthy donors. The PCR made use of 60 Vbeta and 13 Jbeta primers. Generated by immunoSEQ multiplex PCR, the TCRdb table keeps only in-frame clones and is missing some. The sample has 150,000 to 200,000 clones; 84% are singletons. The source material was PBMCs. The source is a boy between 5 and 17 years old in good health and CMV-seronegative.

This chain connects TRBV6-1 to TRBJ1-5; D uncertain. Germline V gene data show CDR1 as MNHNS and CDR2 as SASEGT. The CDR3 has 11 residues. Trimming took off 4 bases at V and 7 bases at J, with 5 bases between the two ends. The DNA for the CDR3 is TGTGCCAGCAGTGGTAAACAGCCCCAGCATTTT. Translated, it gives CASSGKQPQHF.

CDR3 nucleotides: TGTGCCAGCAGTGAAGCTTCGACGAGCGCCGAGCAGTACTTC. Translation: CASSEASTSAEQYF. The J gene is TRBJ2-7, the V gene TRBV6-1; D gene unclear. With 0 bases removed from V and 6 bases from J, the gap between germline ends came to 12 bases. The CDR3 covers 14 residues. Germline CDR1 and CDR2: MNHNS and SASEGT.

This chain uses TRBV9 with TRBJ2-3; TRBD1 agrees at 9 bases. The V segment lost 0 bases and the J segment 3 bases; nucleotides outside the gene matches: 14. This CDR3 is 19 amino acids long. The germline V gene encodes CDR1 SGDLS and CDR2 YYNGEE. The CDR3 sequence is CASSVEIRGGTGSTDTQYF. DNA of the CDR3: TGTGCCAGCAGCGTAGAGATTAGAGGGGGGACAGGGTCGACAGATACGCAGTATTTT.

V usage is TRBV27 and J usage is TRBJ2-7; no reliable D call. V gave up 2 bases and J gave up 6 bases, with 14 bases separating them. The CDR3 totals 14 residues. Germline V lookup: CDR1 MNHEY, CDR2 SMNVEV (reference sequence). The CDR3 loop reads CASSLIWQAGEQYF. DNA of the CDR3: TGTGCCAGCAGTTTAATCTGGCAGGCTGGCGAGCAGTACTTC.

The gene calls are TRBV5-4 and TRBJ1-1; D is perhaps TRBD1 (6 bases). Trimming took 7 bases from V and 5 from J, leaving 12 bases between them. CDR1 and CDR2 (germline): SGHNT, YYREEE (reference sequence). The CDR3 contains 12 residues. The CDR3 sequence: CASQGGGTEAFF. CDR3 nucleotides: TGTGCCAGCCAGGGAGGGGGAACTGAAGCTTTCTTT. The full variable domain, completed using reference TRBV5-4 and TRBJ1-1, is ETGVTQSPTHLIKTRGQQVTLRCSSQSGHNTVSWYQQALGQGPQFIFQYYREEENGRGNFPPRFSGLQFPNYSSELNVNALELDDSALYLCASQGGGTEAFFGQGTRLTVV.

V and J are TRBV7-8 and TRBJ1-1; a weak D match, TRBD1 (5 bases). Trimming took off 1 base at V and 6 bases at J, with 9 bases between the two ends. From germline, CDR1 is SGHVS and CDR2 FQNEAQ. The CDR3 is 13 amino acids. CDR3 in amino acids: CASSLGGMAEAFF. In DNA, the CDR3 is TGTGCCAGCAGCTTAGGGGGCATGGCTGAAGCTTTCTTT.

This sequence joins TRBV28 and TRBJ2-3; 7 bases fit TRBD2. The CDR3 consists of 12 residues. Germline V CDR1 and CDR2: MDHEN, SYDVKM. After removal of 7 bases from V and 9 bases from J, the junction contained 7 bases not matched to a gene. The CDR3 nucleotides are TGTGCCAGCACCCTCCTCGGGGGGACGCAGTATTTT. Translated: CASTLLGGTQYF.

The rearrangement uses TRBV27 and TRBJ1-5; D possibly corresponds to TRBD1 (6 bases). Germline V gene lookup returns CDR1 MNHEY and CDR2 SMNVEV (reference sequence). V dropped 5 bases and J dropped 11 bases, with 16 bases sitting between them. The CDR3 runs to 13 residues. CDR3 amino acids: CASSGGHGVAQHF. CDR3 coding DNA: TGTGCCAGCAGTGGGGGACACGGGGTAGCCCAGCATTTT.

The J gene is TRBJ2-3, the V gene TRBV11-1, with a weak D call TRBD2 (5 bases). This CDR3 is built from 13 residues. The V end was cut by 5 bases, the J end by 3 bases, with 9 bases between. Per germline, CDR1 SGHAT and CDR2 FQDESV (reference sequence). The DNA of the CDR3 is TGTGCCAGCAGCATACGACTAACAGATACGCAGTATTTT. It translates to CASSIRLTDTQYF.

J is TRBJ2-7 and V is TRBV18, with 11 bases aligning to TRBD2. The germline V gene encodes CDR1 KGHSH and CDR2 LQKENI. V lost 0 bases and J lost 7; bases outside the gene matches: 8. This CDR3 region has 16 residues. CDR3 nucleotides: TGTGCCAGCTCACCACCTAGCGGGGGGGCCCACCGGGAGCAGTACTTC. Residues: CASSPPSGGAHREQYF.

This clone was counted only a few times. Other DNA sequences in the sample encode the same CDR3. The chain is built from TRBV19 and TRBJ2-2, with 8 nucleotides matching TRBD1. Germline lookup yields CDR1 LNHDA and CDR2 SQIVND (reference sequence). CDR3 length: 15 amino acids. With V trimmed by 7 bases and J by 3 bases, 7 bases remained unmatched. The CDR3 region is CASKEDRGDTGELFF. DNA for the CDR3: TGTGCCAGTAAAGAAGACAGGGGAGACACCGGGGAGCTGTTTTTT.

The chain is built from TRBV29-1 and TRBJ2-5, with 7 bases fitting TRBD2. The CDR3 covers 13 residues. Germline V gives CDR1 SQVTM, CDR2 ANQGSEA. As DNA, the CDR3 is TGCAGTTCACAATCCTCCGGGAGGGAGACCCAGTACTTC. This translates into CSSQSSGRETQYF.

The chain carries TRBV18 and TRBJ2-7, with 12 nucleotides matching TRBD2. The CDR3 extends over 18 amino acids. V lost 1 base, J lost 0 bases, and 7 bases stayed unmatched. Germline CDR1 is KGHSH and CDR2 is LQKENI. CDR3 nucleotide sequence: TGTGCCAGCTCACCACTCGGGCTAGCGGGGGGGCCCTCCTACGAGCAGTACTTC. It specifies CASSPLGLAGGPSYEQYF.

The chain links TRBV7-3 to TRBJ1-3, with D perhaps matching TRBD1 (6 bases). Trimming shortened V by 2 bases and J by 2 bases, and 10 bases separated the two germline ends. CDR1 is SGHTA, CDR2 FQGTGA, per germline. The CDR3 loop spans 15 amino acids. This CDR3 is CASSLSGVAGNTIYF. The CDR3 nucleotides are TGTGCCAGCAGCTTATCAGGGGTTGCTGGAAACACCATATATTTT.

The gene calls are TRBV25-1 and TRBJ2-7, with unresolved D. This CDR3 spans 16 amino acids. Germline CDR1 is MGHDK and CDR2 is SYGVNS. Trimming removed 1 base at V and 7 bases at J, with 20 bases between. The CDR3: CASSESLSSSRPEQYF. CDR3 coding DNA: TGTGCCAGCAGTGAATCCTTATCTAGTTCTCGGCCTGAGCAGTACTTC.

This rearrangement joins TRBV7-9 to TRBJ2-1; the D gene is possibly TRBD1 (6 bases). V lost 5 bases and J 7 bases, leaving 21 bases between the germline ends. CDR1 SEHNR and CDR2 FQNEAQ come from the germline V gene (reference sequence). The CDR3 length is 16 residues. In DNA form, the CDR3 reads TGTGCCAGCAGCCCCACACCAAACAGGGAATGGAATGAGCAGTTCTTC. Protein product: CASSPTPNREWNEQFF. Looking up the rest from reference TRBV7-9 and TRBJ2-1 gives the full variable domain: DTGVSQNPRHKITKRGQNVTFRCDPISEHNRLYWYRQTLGQGPEFLTYFQNEAQLEKSRLLSDRFSAERPKGSFSTLEIQRTEQGDSAMYLCASSPTPNREWNEQFFGPGTRLTVL.

V and J are TRBV10-3 and TRBJ1-2, with no clear D. V was trimmed by 4 bases and J by 8 bases, leaving 8 bases between them. Germline lookup yields CDR1 ENHRY and CDR2 SYGVKD. The CDR3 length is 11 residues. CDR3 coding DNA: TGTGCCATCAGTGCGGTCGAAGGCTACACCTTC. Translating gives CAISAVEGYTF.

The chain recombines TRBV5-1 with TRBJ2-2; D is unclear. With 0 bases removed from V and 7 bases from J, the gap between germline ends came to 7 bases. This CDR3 is 13 amino acids long. The germline CDR1 and CDR2 sequences are SGHRS and YFSETQ. The CDR3 protein is CASSLEAGGELFF. In DNA form, the CDR3 reads TGCGCCAGCAGCTTGGAGGCAGGCGGGGAGCTGTTTTTT.

The chain carries TRBV9 and TRBJ1-1; 7 nucleotides line up with TRBD1. V shed 2 bases and J 4 bases; nucleotides not matched to a gene: 8. The CDR3 extends over 15 amino acids. The germline V gene has CDR1 SGDLS and CDR2 YYNGEE. CDR3 bases: TGTGCCAGCAGCGTTTCAGGGGGTTGGGGCACTGAAGCTTTCTTT. As protein: CASSVSGGWGTEAFF.

The rearrangement joins TRBV2 to TRBJ2-7; D perhaps matches TRBD2 (6 bases). Germline values: CDR1 SNHLY, CDR2 FYNNEI. Deletions cut 7 bases from V and 4 bases from J, with 14 bases between. The CDR3 contains 13 residues. CDR3 in DNA: TGTGCCAGCATTCCGGGACTCCCTTACGAGCAGTACTTC. Translating it yields CASIPGLPYEQYF.

This clone turned up a few times. The rearrangement links TRBV29-1 to TRBJ2-1, with D unresolved. This CDR3 is built from 11 residues. The V end was cut by 6 bases, the J end by 10 bases, with 13 bases between. Germline V CDR1 and CDR2: SQVTM, ANQGSEA. CDR3 residues: CSVVMIQEQFF. CDR3 in DNA: TGCAGCGTCGTAATGATCCAGGAGCAGTTCTTC.

The chain carries TRBV7-9 and TRBJ1-2; 7 bases agree with TRBD1. CDR1 and CDR2 (germline): SEHNR, FQNEAQ (reference sequence). This CDR3 is built from 16 residues. The ends lost 5 bases at V and 3 bases at J; junction bases unmatched: 12. Here the CDR3 DNA reads TGTGCCAGCAGCGTTCAACCGGGACAGATACACTATGGCTACACCTTC. Translating gives CASSVQPGQIHYGYTF. Full variable domain (rest looked up from reference TRBV7-9 and TRBJ1-2): DTGVSQNPRHKITKRGQNVTFRCDPISEHNRLYWYRQTLGQGPEFLTYFQNEAQLEKSRLLSDRFSAERPKGSFSTLEIQRTEQGDSAMYLCASSVQPGQIHYGYTFGSGTRLTVV.

CDR3 residues: CASSLGGGLTDTQYF. For the CDR3, the DNA is TGTGCCAGCAGTTTGGGGGGGGGCCTTACAGATACGCAGTATTTT. The genes are TRBV7-2 and TRBJ2-3; D is possibly TRBD2 (7 bases). This CDR3 spans 15 amino acids. Germline V gene sequence: CDR1 SGHTA, CDR2 FQGNSA. With 6 bases removed from V and 3 bases from J, the gap between germline ends came to 16 bases. Complete variable domain (other parts from reference TRBV7-2 and TRBJ2-3): GAGVSQSPSNKVTEKGKDVELRCDPISGHTALYWYRQSLGQGLEFLIYFQGNSAPDKSGLPSDRFSAERTGGSVSTLTIQRTQQEDSAVYLCASSLGGGLTDTQYFGPGTRLTVL.

The chain employs TRBV2 and TRBJ1-2; 9 bases map to TRBD1. J was trimmed by 3 bases and V by 0 bases; bases with no gene match: 8. This CDR3 has 17 residues. In germline, CDR1 is SNHLY, CDR2 FYNNEI. The CDR3 region has the DNA TGTGCCAGCAGTGAAGCGGGGCGGGGACAGGGCGACTATGGCTACACCTTC. Its protein is CASSEAGRGQGDYGYTF. The entire variable domain, with the rest obtained from reference TRBV2 and TRBJ1-2, is as follows: EPEVTQTPSHQVTQMGQEVILRCVPISNHLYFYWYRQILGQKVEFLVSFYNNEISEKSEIFDDQFSVERPDGSNFTLKIRSTKLEDSAMYFCASSEAGRGQGDYGYTFGSGTRLTVV.

V is TRBV27 and J is TRBJ1-2, with 7 bases aligning to TRBD1. Looked up from germline, CDR1 is MNHEY and CDR2 is SMNVEV (reference sequence). CDR3 length: 14 amino acids. The V segment lost 6 bases and the J segment 4 bases; nucleotides outside the gene matches: 8. The CDR3 loop reads CASSFDRESYGYTF. CDR3 in DNA: TGTGCCAGCAGCTTCGACAGGGAGAGCTATGGCTACACCTTC.